This T cell receptor beta chain stems from a study of blood T cell repertoires in COVID-19. Study as a whole: Italy, Spain and the United States were the sources of the convalescent and acute COVID-19 samples. T cells, B-cell-depleted T cells, or PBMCs provided the cDNA or gDNA that served as material.

Here immunoSEQ multiplex PCR was the method, and the copy in TCRdb shows in-frame clones only, minus some. The data contain 250,000 or so clones, around 83% of them seen just once; the ten biggest clones take up roughly 1.4%. Germline-derived CDR1 and CDR2 are SGHRS and YFSETQ. V was shortened by 0 bases and J by 0 bases, with 8 bases between the two germline ends. The CDR3 extends over 15 amino acids. This clone was observed a few times. The rearrangement joins TRBV5-1 to TRBJ2-3; possible D gene TRBD1, 6 bases. Input material: peripheral blood. The receptor comes from a middle-aged woman who had recovered from COVID-19. The CDR3 sequence is CASSLGTDSTDTQYF. As DNA, the CDR3 is TGCGCCAGCAGCTTGGGGACAGACAGCACAGATACGCAGTATTTT.